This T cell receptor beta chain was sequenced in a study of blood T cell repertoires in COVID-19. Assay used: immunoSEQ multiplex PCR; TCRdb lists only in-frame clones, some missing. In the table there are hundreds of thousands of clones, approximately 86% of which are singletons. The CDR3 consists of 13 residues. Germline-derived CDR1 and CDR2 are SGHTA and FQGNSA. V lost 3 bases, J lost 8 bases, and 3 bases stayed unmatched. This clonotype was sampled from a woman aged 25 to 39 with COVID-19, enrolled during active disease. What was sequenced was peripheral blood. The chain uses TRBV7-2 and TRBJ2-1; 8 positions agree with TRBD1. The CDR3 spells CASSLDRVDEQFF. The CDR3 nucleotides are TGTGCCAGCAGCTTGGACAGGGTTGATGAGCAGTTCTTC.